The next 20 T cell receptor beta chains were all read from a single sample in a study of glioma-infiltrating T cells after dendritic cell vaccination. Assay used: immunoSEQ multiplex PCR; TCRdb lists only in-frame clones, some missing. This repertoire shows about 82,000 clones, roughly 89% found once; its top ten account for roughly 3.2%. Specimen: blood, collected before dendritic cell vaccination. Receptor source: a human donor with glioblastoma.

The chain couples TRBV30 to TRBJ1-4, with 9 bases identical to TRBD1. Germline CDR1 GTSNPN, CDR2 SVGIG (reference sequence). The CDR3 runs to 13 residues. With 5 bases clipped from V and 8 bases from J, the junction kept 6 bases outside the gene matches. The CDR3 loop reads CAWRDRVREKLFF. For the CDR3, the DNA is TGTGCCTGGCGGGACAGGGTAAGAGAAAAACTGTTTTTT.

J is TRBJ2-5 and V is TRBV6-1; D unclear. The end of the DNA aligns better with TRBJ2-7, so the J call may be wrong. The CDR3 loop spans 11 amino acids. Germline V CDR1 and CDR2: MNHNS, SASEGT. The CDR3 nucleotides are TGTGCCAGCAGTGAACTTTACGAGCAGTACTTC. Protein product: CASSELYEQYF.

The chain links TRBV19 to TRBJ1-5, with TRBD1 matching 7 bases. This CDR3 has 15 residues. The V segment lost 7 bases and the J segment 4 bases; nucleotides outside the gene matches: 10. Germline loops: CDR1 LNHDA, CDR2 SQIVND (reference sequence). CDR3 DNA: TGTGCCAGTATGGATCAGACAGGGTCAAATCAGCCCCAGCATTTT. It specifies CASMDQTGSNQPQHF.

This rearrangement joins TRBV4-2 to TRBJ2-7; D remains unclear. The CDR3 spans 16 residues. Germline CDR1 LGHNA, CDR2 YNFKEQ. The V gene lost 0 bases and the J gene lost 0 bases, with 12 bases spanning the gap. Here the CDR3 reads CASSQETRQSSYEQYF. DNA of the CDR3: TGTGCCAGCAGCCAAGAGACGAGGCAGAGCTCCTACGAGCAGTACTTC.

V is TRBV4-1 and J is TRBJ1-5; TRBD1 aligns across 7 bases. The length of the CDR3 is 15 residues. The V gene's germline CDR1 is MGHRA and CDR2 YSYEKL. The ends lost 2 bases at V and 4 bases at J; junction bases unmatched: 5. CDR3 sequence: CASSQYTGDNQPQHF. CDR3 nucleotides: TGCGCCAGCAGCCAATATACAGGGGATAATCAGCCCCAGCATTTT.

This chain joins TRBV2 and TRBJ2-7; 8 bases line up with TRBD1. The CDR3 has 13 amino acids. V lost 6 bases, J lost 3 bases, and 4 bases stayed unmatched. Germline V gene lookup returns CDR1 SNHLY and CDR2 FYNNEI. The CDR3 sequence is CASRRTGSYEQYF. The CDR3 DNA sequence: TGTGCCAGCAGACGGACAGGGAGCTACGAGCAGTACTTC.

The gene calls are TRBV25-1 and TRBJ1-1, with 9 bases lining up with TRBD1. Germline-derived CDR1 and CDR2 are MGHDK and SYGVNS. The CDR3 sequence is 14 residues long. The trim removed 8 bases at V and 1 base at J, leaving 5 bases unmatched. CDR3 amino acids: CASGQQGANTEAFF. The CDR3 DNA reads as TGTGCCAGCGGACAACAGGGGGCGAACACTGAAGCTTTCTTT.

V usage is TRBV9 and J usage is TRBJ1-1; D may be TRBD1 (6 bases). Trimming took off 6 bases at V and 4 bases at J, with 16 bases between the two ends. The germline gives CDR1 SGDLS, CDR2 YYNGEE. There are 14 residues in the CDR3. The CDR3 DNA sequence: TGTGCCAGCACCGGTACAGGGTCTGGCACTGAAGCTTTCTTT. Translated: CASTGTGSGTEAFF.

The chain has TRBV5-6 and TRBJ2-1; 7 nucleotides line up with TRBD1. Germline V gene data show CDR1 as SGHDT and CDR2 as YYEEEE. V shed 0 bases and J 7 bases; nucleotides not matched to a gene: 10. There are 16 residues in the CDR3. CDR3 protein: CASSLVDRDNWNEQFF. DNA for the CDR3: TGTGCCAGCAGCTTGGTCGACAGGGATAATTGGAATGAGCAGTTCTTC.

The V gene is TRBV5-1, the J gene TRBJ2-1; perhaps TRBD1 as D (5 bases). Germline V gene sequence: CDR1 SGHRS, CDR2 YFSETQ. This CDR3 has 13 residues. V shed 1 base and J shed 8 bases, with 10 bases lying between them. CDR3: CASSLQGIHEQFF. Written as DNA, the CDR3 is TGCGCCAGCAGCTTGCAGGGTATCCATGAGCAGTTCTTC.

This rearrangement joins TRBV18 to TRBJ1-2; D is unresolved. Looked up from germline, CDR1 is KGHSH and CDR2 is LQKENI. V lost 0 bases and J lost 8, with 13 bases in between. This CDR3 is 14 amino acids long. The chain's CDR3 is CASSPPSRTGGYTF. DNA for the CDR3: TGTGCCAGCTCACCACCCTCGAGGACGGGAGGCTACACCTTC.

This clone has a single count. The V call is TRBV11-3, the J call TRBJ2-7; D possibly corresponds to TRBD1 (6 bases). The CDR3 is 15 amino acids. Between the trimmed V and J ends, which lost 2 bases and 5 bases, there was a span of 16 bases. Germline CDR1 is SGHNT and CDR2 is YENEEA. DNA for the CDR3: TGTGCCAGCAGCTTAAAAACAGGGTTTACCGACGAGCAGTACTTC. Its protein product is CASSLKTGFTDEQYF.

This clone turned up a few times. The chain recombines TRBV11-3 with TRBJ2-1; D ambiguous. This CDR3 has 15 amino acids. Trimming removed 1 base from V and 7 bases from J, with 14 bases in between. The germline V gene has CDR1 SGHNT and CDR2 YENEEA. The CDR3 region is CASSLGDGPRNEQFF. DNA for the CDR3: TGTGCCAGCAGCTTAGGTGATGGGCCACGGAATGAGCAGTTCTTC.

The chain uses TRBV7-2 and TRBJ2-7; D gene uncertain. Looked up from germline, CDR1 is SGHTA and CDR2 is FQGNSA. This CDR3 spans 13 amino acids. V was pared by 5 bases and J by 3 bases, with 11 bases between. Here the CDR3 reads CASSLGRRYEQYF. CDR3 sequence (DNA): TGTGCCAGCAGCCTCGGTCGCCGCTACGAGCAGTACTTC.

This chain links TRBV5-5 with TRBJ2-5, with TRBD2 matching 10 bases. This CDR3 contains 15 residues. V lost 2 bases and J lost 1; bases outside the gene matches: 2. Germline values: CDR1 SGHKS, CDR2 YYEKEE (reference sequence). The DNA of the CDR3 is TGTGCCAGCAGCTTAAGGACTAGCGGCCAAGAGACCCAGTACTTC. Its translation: CASSLRTSGQETQYF.

The CDR3 region has the DNA TGTGCCAGCAGCTTAGCGGGACTAGCGATTTCCTACAATGAGCAGTTCTTC. It translates to CASSLAGLAISYNEQFF. The chain carries TRBV11-3 and TRBJ2-1, with 10 bases that match TRBD2. This CDR3 is built from 17 residues. V gave up 1 base and J gave up 1 base; unmatched junction bases: 4. Germline V gene data show CDR1 as SGHNT and CDR2 as YENEEA.

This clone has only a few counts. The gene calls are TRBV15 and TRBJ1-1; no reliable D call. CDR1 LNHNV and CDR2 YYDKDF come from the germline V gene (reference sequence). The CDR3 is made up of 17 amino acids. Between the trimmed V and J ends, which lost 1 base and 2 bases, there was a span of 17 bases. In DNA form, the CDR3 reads TGTGCCACCAGCAGAGTGGCCACTATTGATCTAAACACTGAAGCTTTCTTT. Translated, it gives CATSRVATIDLNTEAFF.

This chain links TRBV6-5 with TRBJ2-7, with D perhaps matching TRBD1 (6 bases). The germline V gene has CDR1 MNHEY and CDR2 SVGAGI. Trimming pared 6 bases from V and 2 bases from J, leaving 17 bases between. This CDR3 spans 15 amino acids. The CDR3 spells CASSRLWTATYEQYF. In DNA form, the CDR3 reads TGTGCCAGCAGCCGCTTATGGACAGCCACCTACGAGCAGTACTTC.

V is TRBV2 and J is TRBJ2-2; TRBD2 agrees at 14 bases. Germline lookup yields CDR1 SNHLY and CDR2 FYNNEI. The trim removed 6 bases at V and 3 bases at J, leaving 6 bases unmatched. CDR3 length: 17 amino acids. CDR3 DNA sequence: TGTGCCAGCAGCGTGGGGACTAGCGGGAGTTACACCGGGGAGCTGTTTTTT. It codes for CASSVGTSGSYTGELFF.

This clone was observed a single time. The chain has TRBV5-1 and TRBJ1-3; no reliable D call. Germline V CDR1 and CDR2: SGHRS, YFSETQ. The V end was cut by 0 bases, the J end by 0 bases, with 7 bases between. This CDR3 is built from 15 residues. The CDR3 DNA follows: TGCGCCAGCAGCTTGGACGGGGACTCTGGAAACACCATATATTTT. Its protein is CASSLDGDSGNTIYF.